The clone carrying this TCR beta chain was observed a handful of times. The data belong to a study of naive and memory T cell subsets. From germline, CDR1 is SNHLY and CDR2 FYNNEI. The CDR3 totals 11 residues. Trimming took 6 bases from V and 3 from J, leaving 5 bases between them. The beta constant-region primer was an equimolar mix of two oligonucleotides covering TRBC1 and TRBC2. TCRdb independently ran MiXCR on the UMI-ligation and nested PCR reads; one entry per CDR3 protein. The top ten hold around 0.14% of the sample, which has some 150,000 distinct CDR3 sequences, 15% to 20% seen once. The rearrangement joins TRBV2 to TRBJ2-5; D is unresolved. This TCR was recovered from a human donor in good health. Material for sequencing was naive CD4+ T cells from blood. CDR3: CASSMKETQYF. CDR3 sequence (DNA): TGTGCCAGCAGCATGAAAGAGACCCAGTACTTC.